This T cell receptor beta chain is drawn from a study of T cell changes during pregnancy in multiple sclerosis. Germline-derived CDR1 and CDR2 are SGHDT and YYEEEE. The CDR3 has 15 residues. J lost 4 bases, V lost 0 bases, and 6 bases had no gene match. Here immunoSEQ multiplex PCR was the method, and the copy in TCRdb shows in-frame clones only, minus some. The sample shows about 40,000 clones, about 92% of them seen only once. The TCR originated in a female donor with multiple sclerosis, enrolled in a pregnancy study. The sample in question was CD8+ T cells from peripheral blood mononuclear cells, obtained in the first trimester of pregnancy. V gene TRBV5-6 combines with J gene TRBJ2-7, with 8 bases lining up with TRBD2. In DNA form, the CDR3 reads TGTGCCAGCAGCTTGGAAGGCGGGGGGAGGTACGAGCAGTACTTC. This encodes CASSLEGGGRYEQYF.